A selection of T cell receptor beta chains follows, all from one sample in a study of blood T cell repertoires in COVID-19. This table comes from immunoSEQ multiplex PCR, and its TCRdb copy is limited to in-frame clones, with some not included. The sample consists of some 180,000 clones, over 80% of them appearing once. The sample was peripheral blood. The receptors here all came from a woman older than 75 with COVID-19, enrolled during active disease. Both conserved end residues are part of each CDR3. A D gene is named only where the DNA matches it firmly. Clone size is given for some rows only: seen once, a few or many times, or a class if the clone is expanded.

CDR3: CASGRQGRDEQYF; DNA: TGTGCCAGCGGACGACAGGGGCGGGACGAGCAGTACTTC; J: TRBJ2-7; V: TRBV2; D: TRBD1; size: .
CDR3: CASSASGGYTDTQYF; DNA: TGCGCCAGCAGTGCTAGCGGGGGATACACAGATACGCAGTATTTT; J: TRBJ2-3; V: TRBV10-1; D: TRBD2; size: .
CDR3: CAISESDRGPVYGYTF; DNA: TGTGCCATCAGTGAGTCCGACAGGGGGCCGGTCTATGGCTACACCTTC; J: TRBJ1-2; V: TRBV10-3; D: TRBD1; size: .
CDR3: CSASGSEPPDTQYF; DNA: TGCAGTGCTAGTGGTTCCGAGCCGCCGGATACGCAGTATTTT; J: TRBJ2-3; V: TRBV20-1; D: .; size: .
CDR3: CASSVGGTQTQETQYF; DNA: TGTGCCAGCAGCGTAGGCGGTACCCAGACCCAAGAGACCCAGTACTTC; J: TRBJ2-5; V: TRBV9; D: .; size: .
CDR3: CASSPPTSGGKDTQYF; DNA: TGTGCCAGCTCACCACCGACTAGCGGAGGAAAAGATACGCAGTATTTT; J: TRBJ2-3; V: TRBV18; D: TRBD2; size: .
CDR3: CASSVGGGYTF; DNA: TGCGCCAGCAGCGTGGGAGGTGGCTACACCTTC; J: TRBJ1-2; V: TRBV5-1; D: .; size: few
CDR3: CASSLRPSNYGYTF; DNA: TGTGCCAGCAGCTTACGTCCGTCTAACTATGGCTACACCTTC; J: TRBJ1-2; V: TRBV7-3; D: .; size: .
CDR3: CASSGTGYTGELFF; DNA: TGCGCCAGCAGTGGAACAGGGTACACCGGGGAGCTGTTTTTT; J: TRBJ2-2; V: TRBV10-1; D: .; size: .
CDR3: CAIRSSGNTIYF; DNA: TGTGCCATCAGGAGCTCTGGAAACACCATATATTTT; J: TRBJ1-3; V: TRBV10-3; D: .; size: .
CDR3: CASSFDGVYGYTF; DNA: TGTGCCAGCAGCTTTGACGGGGTCTATGGCTACACCTTC; J: TRBJ1-2; V: TRBV7-8; D: .; size: .
CDR3: CASSSTTGSLIGGYTF; DNA: TGCGCCAGCAGCTCCACAACAGGGTCCCTTATCGGTGGCTACACCTTC; J: TRBJ1-2; V: TRBV5-1; D: .; size: .
CDR3: CASSQGQNTDTQYF; DNA: TGCGCCAGCAGCCAGGGACAAAACACAGATACGCAGTATTTT; J: TRBJ2-3; V: TRBV5-1; D: .; size: few
CDR3: CASSDRTGDNSPLHF; DNA: TGCGCCAGCAGCGACCGGACAGGGGATAATTCACCCCTCCACTTT; J: TRBJ1-6; V: TRBV5-1; D: TRBD1; size: .
CDR3: CASSKVKDRRNQPQHF; DNA: TGTGCCAGCAGCAAAGTAAAAGACAGGCGCAATCAGCCCCAGCATTTT; J: TRBJ1-5; V: TRBV21-1; D: .; size: .
CDR3: CASSSQTGVPGELFF; DNA: TGTGCCAGCAGCTCACAGACAGGGGTTCCCGGGGAGCTGTTTTTT; J: TRBJ2-2; V: TRBV7-2; D: TRBD1; size: once
CDR3: CASSYIGGAVGTEAFF; DNA: TGTGCCAGCAGTTATATAGGGGGCGCGGTGGGCACTGAAGCTTTCTTT; J: TRBJ1-1; V: TRBV6-5; D: TRBD1; size: .
CDR3: CASSPSMTKETQYF; DNA: TGTGCCAGCAGTCCCTCAATGACTAAAGAGACCCAGTACTTC; J: TRBJ2-5; V: TRBV6-5; D: .; size: .
CDR3: CASSLAGDPASGNTIYF; DNA: TGCGCCAGCAGCTTGGCCGGGGATCCCGCCTCTGGAAACACCATATATTTT; J: TRBJ1-3; V: TRBV5-1; D: .; size: .
CDR3: CASSFVSGRANEQFF; DNA: TGCGCCAGCAGCTTCGTTAGCGGGAGGGCCAATGAGCAGTTCTTC; J: TRBJ2-1; V: TRBV5-1; D: TRBD2; size: few
CDR3: CASSPLGLAGEGETQYF; DNA: TGTGCCAGCAGTCCTCTGGGACTAGCGGGGGAGGGGGAGACCCAGTACTTC; J: TRBJ2-5; V: TRBV6-7; D: TRBD2; size: .
CDR3: CASSFATGGEQPQHF; DNA: TGTGCCAGCAGCTTTGCGACAGGTGGAGAACAGCCCCAGCATTTT; J: TRBJ1-5; V: TRBV7-8; D: .; size: .
CDR3: CASSIHRTAPFRHF; DNA: TGTGCCAGTAGTATTCACCGGACAGCTCCATTTCGGCATTTT; J: TRBJ1-5; V: TRBV19; D: .; size: .